Below are 20 T cell receptor beta chains sequenced from a single sample in a study of T cells in Graves' hyperthyroidism and ophthalmopathy. RNA transcripts provided the source from which TCR beta CDR3 regions were amplified. Carried out on the TCR CDR3, a first-round RT-PCR used the HTBI primer set. A single record per CDR3 protein comes from TCRdb applying MiXCR to the multiplex PCR reads. Counted here are approximately 400,000 distinct CDR3 sequences, around 14% occurring once; the ten biggest clones make up 28%. The sequenced sample was blood. These receptors were taken from a woman between 18 and 29 years old with Graves' hyperthyroidism that later progressed to Graves' ophthalmopathy.

This clonotype was found a few times. The V gene is TRBV5-8, the J gene TRBJ1-1; 7 bases are a match to TRBD1. The J segment lost 8 bases and the V segment lost 3 bases, leaving 10 bases of the junction unmatched. There are 14 residues in the CDR3. The germline CDR1 and CDR2 sequences are SGHTS and YDEGEE. Written as DNA, the CDR3 is TGTGCCAGCAGCTCGGACAGGACCCGGAGGGAAGCTTTCTTT. It is translated as CASSSDRTRREAFF.

This clonotype was found a few times. V and J are TRBV10-3 and TRBJ2-7; 8 positions match TRBD2. CDR1 is ENHRY and CDR2 is SYGVKD in the germline V gene. The CDR3 extends over 13 amino acids. Trimming cost V 5 bases and J 3 bases; bases outside gene matches: 3. This chain's CDR3 is CAISSGTSYEQYF. CDR3 bases: TGTGCCATCAGTAGCGGGACTAGCTACGAGCAGTACTTC.

There are many counts of this clonotype. The rearrangement links TRBV12-3 or TRBV12-4 to TRBJ2-5; D possibly corresponds to TRBD1 (6 bases). This CDR3 comprises 13 residues. V shed 2 bases and J shed 4 bases, with 8 bases lying between them. CDR3 DNA sequence: TGTGCCAGCAGTTTAAGGGGGTCAGAGACCCAGTACTTC. As protein: CASSLRGSETQYF.

J is TRBJ2-7 and V is TRBV4-2; TRBD1 matches at 9 bases. Germline CDR1 is LGHNA and CDR2 is YNFKEQ. V trimming: 0 bases; J trimming: 5 bases; junction bases outside the gene matches: 5. CDR3 length: 15 residues. The CDR3 protein is CASSQDYRGPDEQYF. The CDR3, as DNA: TGTGCCAGCAGCCAAGATTACAGGGGGCCCGACGAGCAGTACTTC.

This clonotype was seen at least ten times. The V gene is TRBV13, the J gene TRBJ2-6, with TRBD1 matching over 7 bases. Germline trimming cut 3 bases from V and 0 bases from J; bases unmatched to any gene: 8. Germline assignment: CDR1 PRHDT and CDR2 FYEKMQ (reference sequence). CDR3 size: 18 residues. The CDR3 region has the DNA TGTGCCAGCAGCTTCGACAGGGCCCGCCCCTCTGGGGCCAACGTCCTGACTTTC. Its protein product is CASSFDRARPSGANVLTF.

The chain uses TRBV11-2 and TRBJ1-2; D unresolved. This CDR3 is 14 amino acids long. V was trimmed by 0 bases and J by 3 bases, leaving 8 bases between them. Germline loops: CDR1 SGHAT, CDR2 FQNNGV. The CDR3 is CASSLEHSHYGYTF. The CDR3 nucleotides are TGTGCCAGCAGCTTAGAACACAGTCACTATGGCTACACCTTC.

This clonotype was found many times. The chain has TRBV20-1 and TRBJ2-5, with D possibly being TRBD1 or TRBD2 (6 bases each). Germline V gene sequence: CDR1 DFQATT, CDR2 SNEGSKA (reference sequence). The germline V and J ends were trimmed by 3 bases and 4 bases, with 12 bases remaining between them. The CDR3 spans 13 residues. CDR3 nucleotide sequence: TGCAGTGCTAGCGGGGGCGTGGGAGAGACCCAGTACTTC. Translating it yields CSASGGVGETQYF.

This chain uses TRBV27 with TRBJ1-5; no firm D call. Germline-derived CDR1 and CDR2 are MNHEY and SMNVEV (reference sequence). CDR3 length: 15 residues. Trimming pared 2 bases from V and 0 bases from J, leaving 8 bases between. CDR3 in amino acids: CASSLNIYSNQPQHF. DNA for the CDR3: TGTGCCAGCAGTTTAAACATCTATAGCAATCAGCCCCAGCATTTT.

V gene TRBV25-1 combines with J gene TRBJ1-1; 8 nucleotides align to TRBD1. Losses at the gene ends were 6 bases for V and 4 bases for J; bases not matched to a gene: 10. This CDR3 spans 15 amino acids. Germline CDR1 is MGHDK and CDR2 is SYGVNS. CDR3 nucleotide sequence: TGTGCCAGCAGCACCTCCCAGGGGGCCGTCACTGAAGCTTTCTTT. This codes for CASSTSQGAVTEAFF.

This clonotype was picked up many times. The chain combines TRBV30 with TRBJ2-7, with D hard to call. Per the germline V gene, CDR1 is GTSNPN and CDR2 is SVGIG (reference sequence). The V end was cut by 1 base, the J end by 5 bases, with 9 bases between. This CDR3 has 12 residues. Here the CDR3 DNA reads TGTGCCTGGAGTGGAAAGGGCCACGAGCAGTACTTC. Translating gives CAWSGKGHEQYF.

As DNA, the CDR3 is TGTGCCAGCAGTTTAACCACCACCTACGAGCAGTACTTC. Amino acids: CASSLTTTYEQYF. The chain employs TRBV28 and TRBJ2-7, with D unclear. Germline CDR1 and CDR2: MDHEN and SYDVKM. The CDR3 runs to 13 residues. V lost 2 bases and J lost 2, with 7 bases in between. The complete variable domain, with remaining parts taken from reference TRBV28 and TRBJ2-7, reads DVKVTQSSRYLVKRTGEKVFLECVQDMDHENMFWYRQDPGLGLRLIYFSYDVKMKEKGDIPEGYSVSREKKERFSLILESASTNQTSMYLCASSLTTTYEQYFGPGTRLTVT.

This clonotype has more than one count but fewer than ten. V is TRBV20-1 and J is TRBJ2-5, with unresolved D. The CDR3 has 11 residues. Deletions cut 4 bases from V and 5 bases from J, with 8 bases between. The germline V gene encodes CDR1 DFQATT and CDR2 SNEGSKA (reference sequence). The CDR3 sequence is CSAIGFETQYF. CDR3 DNA sequence: TGCAGTGCTATCGGGTTCGAGACCCAGTACTTC.

This clonotype has a count of ten or more. The chain links TRBV28 to TRBJ2-7, with a tentative D call TRBD1 (5 bases). The germline CDR1 and CDR2 sequences are MDHEN and SYDVKM. Trimming took off 6 bases at V and 3 bases at J, with 12 bases between the two ends. The CDR3 sequence is 13 residues long. CDR3 loop: CASRPTVSYEQYF. CDR3 bases: TGTGCCAGCAGGCCGACAGTGAGCTACGAGCAGTACTTC.

The V and J genes are TRBV5-8 and TRBJ1-5; unclear D gene. V was pared by 4 bases and J by 3 bases, with 11 bases between. The CDR3 consists of 14 residues. Germline lookup yields CDR1 SGHTS and CDR2 YDEGEE. The DNA of the CDR3 is TGTGCCAGCAGCAAAGGGAAGAACAATCAGCCCCAGCATTTT. It specifies CASSKGKNNQPQHF.

This clonotype was counted at least ten times. The chain joins TRBV2 to TRBJ2-1; D may be TRBD2 (5 bases). V shed 5 bases and J shed 2 bases, with 10 bases lying between them. Per germline, CDR1 SNHLY and CDR2 FYNNEI. The CDR3 extends over 14 amino acids. The chain's CDR3 is CASSQLGPYNEQFF. The CDR3 DNA reads as TGTGCCAGCAGTCAACTAGGGCCCTACAATGAGCAGTTCTTC.

In its sample, this clonotype was seen once. CDR3 region: CASSFTGTGNYGYTF. The CDR3 DNA reads as TGCGCCAGCAGCTTTACCGGGACAGGGAACTATGGCTACACCTTC. The V call is TRBV5-1, the J call TRBJ1-2; 9 bases are a match to TRBD1. CDR3 length: 15 amino acids. V dropped 2 bases and J dropped 2; count of bases not matched to a gene: 4. Germline values: CDR1 SGHRS, CDR2 YFSETQ.

This clonotype was counted between two and nine times. This chain links TRBV27 with TRBJ1-1; no clear D. Between the trimmed V and J ends, which lost 3 bases and 8 bases, there was a span of 13 bases. Germline V CDR1 and CDR2: MNHEY, SMNVEV (reference sequence). This CDR3 comprises 13 residues. The CDR3 reads CASSFFTDGEAFF. CDR3 in DNA: TGTGCCAGCAGTTTCTTCACGGACGGAGAAGCTTTCTTT.

This clonotype was detected ten times or more. V and J are TRBV7-2 and TRBJ2-3, with 8 bases aligning to TRBD2. V lost 1 base, J lost 5 bases, and 5 bases stayed unmatched. CDR3 length: 15 residues. CDR1 and CDR2 from the germline V gene are SGHTA and FQGNSA. The chain's CDR3 is CASSLVLAVQDTQYF. As DNA, the CDR3 is TGTGCCAGCAGCTTAGTACTAGCGGTTCAAGATACGCAGTATTTT.

This clonotype came up many times. The rearrangement joins TRBV20-1 to TRBJ2-5; 8 bases match TRBD2. CDR3 length: 14 amino acids. In germline, CDR1 is DFQATT, CDR2 SNEGSKA (reference sequence). J lost 4 bases, V lost 6 bases, and 10 bases had no gene match. The CDR3 DNA follows: TGCAGTGCCCCCCGCCGGGGGGGCGGAGAGACCCAGTACTTC. Translated, it gives CSAPRRGGGETQYF.

This clonotype was picked up many times. This chain links TRBV7-8 with TRBJ2-1; 10 bases align to TRBD2. There are 18 residues in the CDR3. The junction had 10 bases not matched to a gene; V was cut back by 2 bases and J by 3 bases. Germline V lookup: CDR1 SGHVS, CDR2 FQNEAQ. CDR3 coding DNA: TGTGCCAGCAGCTTAACTAGCGGGATTAGGGGGGACTACAATGAGCAGTTCTTC. It yields the protein CASSLTSGIRGDYNEQFF.